This TCR beta chain was documented in a study of PD-L1 blockade in urothelial cancer. General study results and limits: When pretreatment blood TCR clonality was below the median, it predicted better survival.

Profiling relied on immunoSEQ multiplex PCR, and the TCRdb table lists in-frame clones only, not all of them. The sample holds tens of thousands of clones; 80% to 90% are singletons and the top ten take about a sixth. The V and J ends lost 2 bases and 6 bases, in that order; junction bases with no gene match: 5. This CDR3 is built from 15 residues. In germline, CDR1 is SEHNR, CDR2 FQNEAQ (reference sequence). Patients were diagnosed with urothelial carcinoma, either locally advanced or metastatic. The number of samples from each patient was between 1 and 8, taken pretreatment and on-treatment. To note about this clone: Its target is unknown.

The chain uses TRBV7-9 and TRBJ1-1, with 11 bases identical to TRBD1. The sequence came from a man aged 60-69 years with urothelial cancer. This sample comprised PBMCs, obtained around atezolizumab (anti-PD-L1) treatment. The CDR3 region is CASSLWTGGLAEAFF. The CDR3 DNA follows: TGTGCCAGCAGCTTATGGACAGGGGGCTTGGCTGAAGCTTTCTTT.